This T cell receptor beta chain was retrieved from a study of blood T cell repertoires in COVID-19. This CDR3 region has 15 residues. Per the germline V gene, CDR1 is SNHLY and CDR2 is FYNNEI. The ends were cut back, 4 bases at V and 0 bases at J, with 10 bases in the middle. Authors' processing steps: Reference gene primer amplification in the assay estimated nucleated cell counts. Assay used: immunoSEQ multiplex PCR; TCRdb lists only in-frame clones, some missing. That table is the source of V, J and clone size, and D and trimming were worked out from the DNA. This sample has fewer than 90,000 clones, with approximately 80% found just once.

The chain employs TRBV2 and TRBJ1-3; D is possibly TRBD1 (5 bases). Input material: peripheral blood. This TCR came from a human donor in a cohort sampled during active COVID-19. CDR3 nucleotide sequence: TGTGCCAGCAGTGCAGGGATTAGCTCTGGAAACACCATATATTTT. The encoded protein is CASSAGISSGNTIYF.